The 18 T cell receptor beta chains reported below all come from one sample, sequenced in a study of regulatory T cells in long-lasting Graves disease. Arm-PCR with iRepertoire HTBI primers amplified the CDR3 regions for these TCR beta libraries. From the multiplex PCR reads, TCRdb called clonotypes with MiXCR, one entry per CDR3 protein. The repertoire consists of roughly 450,000 distinct CDR3 sequences, with under 25% occurring once and the leading ten covering about 7.8%. Time point specified: persistent/refractory GD, antithyroid drugs over 5 years with positive TRAb. The TCR library was made from RNA extracted from PBMCs. The input for sequencing was peripheral blood mononuclear cells (PBMCs), taken when the disease was refractory, from a patient treated with antithyroid drugs. All receptors come from a female donor with Graves disease.

J is TRBJ2-7 and V is TRBV7-2; D call uncertain. V lost 8 bases, J lost 3 bases, and 11 bases lay in between. This CDR3 has 12 residues. The germline V gene encodes CDR1 SGHTA and CDR2 FQGNSA. CDR3 DNA sequence: TGTGCCAGCGGCCCGAGATTCTACGAGCAGTACTTC. This translates into CASGPRFYEQYF. Complete variable domain (other parts from reference TRBV7-2 and TRBJ2-7): GAGVSQSPSNKVTEKGKDVELRCDPISGHTALYWYRQSLGQGLEFLIYFQGNSAPDKSGLPSDRFSAERTGGSVSTLTIQRTQQEDSAVYLCASGPRFYEQYFGPGTRLTVT.

The chain employs TRBV6-9 and TRBJ2-7; 7 positions agree with TRBD2. Trimming removed 4 bases from V and 3 bases from J; junction bases left unmatched: 15. This CDR3 spans 17 amino acids. CDR1 and CDR2 from the germline V gene are MNHGY and SVAAGI. CDR3 bases: TGTGCCAGCAGTTTGCCCCGAACGCTAGCGGAAGGCTACGAGCAGTACTTC. Its protein is CASSLPRTLAEGYEQYF.

The gene calls are TRBV6-1 and TRBJ1-3; possible D gene TRBD1, 6 bases. The V and J ends lost 3 bases and 4 bases respectively, with 16 bases between them. The CDR3 spans 16 residues. Germline CDR1 reads MNHNS; CDR2 reads SASEGT. CDR3 nucleotides: TGTGCCAGCAGTGAGCGCGGGGGCAAAGGGGGAAACACCATATATTTT. Its protein product is CASSERGGKGGNTIYF.

The chain is built from TRBV7-9 and TRBJ1-5, with D hard to call. The CDR3 has 12 residues. Germline V gives CDR1 SEHNR, CDR2 FQNEAQ (reference sequence). V was trimmed by 5 bases and J by 5 bases, leaving 7 bases between them. CDR3: CASSPWDQPQHF. The CDR3 bases are TGTGCCAGCAGCCCTTGGGATCAGCCCCAGCATTTT.

This clonotype was counted only a few times. The chain couples TRBV6-2 or TRBV6-3 to TRBJ1-1; D is undetermined. V lost 6 bases and J 4 bases, leaving 24 bases between the germline ends. This CDR3 comprises 17 residues. Germline V gene lookup returns CDR1 MNHEY and CDR2 SVGEGT. The chain's CDR3 is CASSDLDRAIRSTEAFF. CDR3 DNA sequence: TGTGCCAGCAGCGACCTAGACCGCGCCATTAGGAGCACTGAAGCTTTCTTT.

The chain links TRBV19 to TRBJ2-2; 16 bases align to TRBD2. Per germline, CDR1 LNHDA and CDR2 SQIVND (reference sequence). The CDR3 totals 20 residues. Trimming took 5 bases from V and 3 from J; bases not matched to a gene: 12. CDR3 loop: CASSQPTGTSGRADTGELFF. DNA for the CDR3: TGTGCCAGTAGTCAACCGACCGGGACTAGCGGGAGGGCCGACACCGGGGAGCTGTTTTTT.

The J gene is TRBJ2-6, the V gene TRBV20-1; no definite D call. The V and J ends lost 1 base and 2 bases respectively, with 9 bases between them. CDR1 is DFQATT, CDR2 SNEGSKA, per germline (reference sequence). The CDR3 is made up of 15 amino acids. The CDR3 sequence: CSARVPGPGANVLTF. The CDR3 coding sequence is TGCAGTGCTAGAGTTCCCGGACCTGGGGCCAACGTCCTGACTTTC.

The J gene is TRBJ1-2, the V gene TRBV28; 7 bases are a match to TRBD1. V was clipped by 3 bases and J by 6 bases; unmatched bases: 4. Germline V gene data show CDR1 as MDHEN and CDR2 as SYDVKM. CDR3 size: 13 residues. The CDR3 DNA reads TGTGCCAGCAGTTTCCCGACAGGGAATGGCTACACCTTC. This codes for CASSFPTGNGYTF.

The chain has TRBV30 and TRBJ1-1; D is ambiguous. Germline CDR1 is GTSNPN and CDR2 is SVGIG (reference sequence). V was cut by 2 bases and J by 6 bases, with 16 bases left in between. The CDR3 is 14 amino acids. The CDR3 DNA reads as TGTGCCTGGAGTCACCGGTACCGGCCAGCTGAAGCTTTCTTT. Translating gives CAWSHRYRPAEAFF.

This clonotype was observed many times. This chain connects TRBV6-6 to TRBJ1-2; TRBD1 matches at 9 bases. CDR3 length: 17 residues. The junction had 13 bases not matched to a gene; V was cut back by 4 bases and J by 4 bases. From germline, CDR1 is MNHNY and CDR2 SVGAGI (reference sequence). CDR3 coding DNA: TGTGCCAGCAGTTCCTCGAGGACAGGGGCTGTAATCTATGGCTACACCTTC. Its protein is CASSSSRTGAVIYGYTF.

This chain links TRBV10-3 with TRBJ2-3; D might be TRBD1 (6 bases). This CDR3 is built from 12 residues. The germline V gene encodes CDR1 ENHRY and CDR2 SYGVKD. V was shortened by 10 bases and J by 2 bases, with 10 bases between the two germline ends. For the CDR3, the DNA is TGTGCCACCGGACAGAACACAGATACGCAGTATTTT. It codes for CATGQNTDTQYF.

This clonotype showed up just once. The chain employs TRBV6-1 and TRBJ2-1; D might be TRBD2 (6 bases). The V end was cut by 6 bases, the J end by 6 bases, with 18 bases between. The CDR3 consists of 15 residues. Germline V gene sequence: CDR1 MNHNS, CDR2 SASEGT. Written as DNA, the CDR3 is TGTGCCAGCAGCCGGGACTGGGCCTCGCCCAATGAGCAGTTCTTC. Its translation is CASSRDWASPNEQFF.

This clonotype was counted between two and nine times. The rearrangement links TRBV6-9 to TRBJ2-7, with 7 bases lining up with TRBD1. Trimming at V came to 3 bases and at J to 6 bases, leaving 2 bases not matched to a gene. Germline loops: CDR1 MNHGY, CDR2 SVAAGI. This CDR3 has 12 residues. CDR3 coding DNA: TGTGCCAGCAGTTACCGGGACAGCGAGCAGTACTTC. Amino acid sequence: CASSYRDSEQYF.

This clonotype was seen only a few times. This chain links TRBV30 with TRBJ1-6, with TRBD1 identical over 10 bases. V trimming: 0 bases; J trimming: 8 bases; junction bases outside the gene matches: 13. Germline loops: CDR1 GTSNPN, CDR2 SVGIG (reference sequence). This CDR3 region has 18 residues. The CDR3 DNA reads TGTGCCTGGAGTGTAGGGACAGGGGCCAGACTCCGGGATTCACCCCTCCACTTT. Its protein is CAWSVGTGARLRDSPLHF.

The chain has TRBV29-1 and TRBJ1-1; 9 nucleotides align to TRBD1. The CDR3 extends over 16 amino acids. With 5 bases clipped from V and 2 bases from J, the junction kept 12 bases outside the gene matches. CDR1 is SQVTM, CDR2 ANQGSEA, per germline. CDR3: CSVKGTGSLSNTEAFF. In DNA form, the CDR3 reads TGCAGCGTTAAAGGGACAGGGTCTTTAAGTAACACTGAAGCTTTCTTT.

A remark on this clonotype: This may be a read error: a much more frequent sequence differs by one nucleotide. The gene calls are TRBV30 and TRBJ1-1; tentatively, D is TRBD1 (6 bases). Trimming left V 8 bases short and J 1 base short, with 20 bases between. CDR3 length: 15 residues. The germline CDR1 and CDR2 sequences are GTSNPN and SVGIG (reference sequence). The CDR3 is CATIVRGWTNTEAFF. CDR3 DNA: TGTGCCACAATCGTTAGGGGGTGGACGAACACTGAAGCTTTCTTT.

The table lists this clonotype with many counts. The chain links TRBV27 to TRBJ1-1; tentative D call: TRBD1 (5 bases). The CDR3 loop spans 15 amino acids. The germline gives CDR1 MNHEY, CDR2 SMNVEV (reference sequence). V was trimmed by 4 bases and J by 0 bases, leaving 12 bases between them. Here the CDR3 DNA reads TGTGCCAGCAGTTCCTCCTTGGGACTGAACACTGAAGCTTTCTTT. This translates into CASSSSLGLNTEAFF.

This chain joins TRBV6-1 and TRBJ1-1; D is possibly TRBD1 (6 bases). CDR3 length: 16 residues. V shed 2 bases and J shed 0 bases, with 13 bases lying between them. From germline, CDR1 is MNHNS and CDR2 SASEGT. CDR3 DNA sequence: TGTGCCAGCAGTGAATGGGTAGGACAGATGAACACTGAAGCTTTCTTT. Protein product: CASSEWVGQMNTEAFF.